This T cell receptor beta chain stems from a study of PD-1 blockade in classical Hodgkin lymphoma. Assay used: immunoSEQ multiplex PCR; TCRdb lists only in-frame clones, some missing. This table holds 30,000 to 35,000 clones, 75% to 95% found once. All the patients suffered relapse after autologous stem cell transplantation, and brentuximab vedotin exposure differed. Magnetic negative selection was used to purify CD4+ T cells from thawed PBMCs. Complete response, partial response or progressive disease constituted the best response categories observed. The CDR3 length is 15 residues. V was pared by 1 base and J by 5 bases, with 15 bases between. Germline V gene sequence: CDR1 MNHEY, CDR2 SVGAGI.

The source was CD4+ T cells from blood, collected at baseline. The V and J genes are TRBV6-5 and TRBJ2-7, with D possibly called TRBD1 or TRBD2 (5 bases each). The origin of this receptor is a human donor with classical Hodgkin lymphoma. CDR3 amino acids: CASSYWGRMGDEQYF. CDR3 nucleotide sequence: TGTGCCAGCAGTTACTGGGGCCGGATGGGAGACGAGCAGTACTTC.